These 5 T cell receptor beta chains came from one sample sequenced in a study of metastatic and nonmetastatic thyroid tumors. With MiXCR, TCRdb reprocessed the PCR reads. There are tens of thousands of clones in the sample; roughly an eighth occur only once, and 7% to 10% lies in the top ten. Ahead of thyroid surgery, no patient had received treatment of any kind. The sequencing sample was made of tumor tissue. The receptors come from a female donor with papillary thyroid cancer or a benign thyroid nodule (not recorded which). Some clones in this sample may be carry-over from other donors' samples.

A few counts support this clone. CDR3 protein: CASSPPGLGLNEQFF. The CDR3 DNA follows: TGTGCCAGCAGCCCTCCGGGACTAGGACTGAATGAGCAGTTCTTC. The rearrangement links TRBV28 to TRBJ2-1; 8 nucleotides agree with TRBD2. This CDR3 comprises 15 residues. CDR1 and CDR2 (germline): MDHEN, SYDVKM. J gave up 7 bases and V 6 bases, and 11 bases lay outside the gene matches.

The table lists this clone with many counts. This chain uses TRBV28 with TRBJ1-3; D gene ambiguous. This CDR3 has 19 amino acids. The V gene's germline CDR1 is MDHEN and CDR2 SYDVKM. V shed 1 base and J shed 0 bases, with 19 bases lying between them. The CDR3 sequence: CASSLYGVPVGNSGNTIYF. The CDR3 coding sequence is TGTGCCAGCAGTTTATATGGGGTCCCAGTGGGGAACTCTGGAAACACCATATATTTT.

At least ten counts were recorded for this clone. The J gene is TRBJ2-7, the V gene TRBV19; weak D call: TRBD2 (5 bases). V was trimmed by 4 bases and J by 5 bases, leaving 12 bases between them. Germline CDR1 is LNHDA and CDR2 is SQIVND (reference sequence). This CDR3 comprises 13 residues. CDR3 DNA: TGTGCCAGTAGTACGGCCATCGGGAACGAGCAGTACTTC. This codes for CASSTAIGNEQYF. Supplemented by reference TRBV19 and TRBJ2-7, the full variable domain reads DGGITQSPKYLFRKEGQNVTLSCEQNLNHDAMYWYRQDPGQGLRLIYYSQIVNDFQKGDIAEGYSVSREKKESFPLTVTSAQKNPTAFYLCASSTAIGNEQYFGPGTRLTVT.

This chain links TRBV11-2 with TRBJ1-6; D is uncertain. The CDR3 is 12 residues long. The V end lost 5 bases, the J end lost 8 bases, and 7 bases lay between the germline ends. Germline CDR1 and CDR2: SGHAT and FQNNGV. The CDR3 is CASSHGDSPLHF. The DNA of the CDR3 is TGTGCCAGCAGCCATGGTGATTCACCCCTCCACTTT.

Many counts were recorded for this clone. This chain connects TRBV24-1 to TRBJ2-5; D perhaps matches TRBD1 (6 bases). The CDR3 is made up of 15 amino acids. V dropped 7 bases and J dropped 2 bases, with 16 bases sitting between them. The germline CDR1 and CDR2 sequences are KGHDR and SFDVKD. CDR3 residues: CATSPLKGVQETQYF. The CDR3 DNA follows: TGTGCCACCAGCCCCCTAAAGGGGGTACAAGAGACCCAGTACTTC.